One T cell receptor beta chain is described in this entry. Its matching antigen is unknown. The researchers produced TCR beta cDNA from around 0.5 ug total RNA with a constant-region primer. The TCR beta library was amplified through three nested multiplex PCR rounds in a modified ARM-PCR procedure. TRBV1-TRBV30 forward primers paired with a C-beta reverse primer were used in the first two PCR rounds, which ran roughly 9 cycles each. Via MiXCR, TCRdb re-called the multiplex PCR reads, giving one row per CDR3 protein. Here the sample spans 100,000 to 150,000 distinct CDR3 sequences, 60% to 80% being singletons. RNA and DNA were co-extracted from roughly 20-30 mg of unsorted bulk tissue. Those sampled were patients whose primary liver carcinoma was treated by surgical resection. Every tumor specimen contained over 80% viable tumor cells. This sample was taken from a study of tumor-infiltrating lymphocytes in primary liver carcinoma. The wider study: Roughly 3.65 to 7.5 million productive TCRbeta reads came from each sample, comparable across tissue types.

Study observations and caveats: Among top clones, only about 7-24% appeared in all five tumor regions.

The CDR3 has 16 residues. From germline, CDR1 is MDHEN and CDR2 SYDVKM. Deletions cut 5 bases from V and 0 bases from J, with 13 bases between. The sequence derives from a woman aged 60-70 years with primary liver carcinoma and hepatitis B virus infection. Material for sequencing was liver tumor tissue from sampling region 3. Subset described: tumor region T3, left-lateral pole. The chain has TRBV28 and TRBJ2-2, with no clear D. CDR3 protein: CASSLSFDSNTGELFF. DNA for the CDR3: TGTGCCAGCAGTCTCTCCTTCGACTCGAACACCGGGGAGCTGTTTTTT.